This is a list of T cell receptor beta chains from one sample in a study of T cells in Graves' hyperthyroidism and ophthalmopathy. TCRdb re-analysed the multiplex PCR reads in MiXCR, keeping a single row per CDR3 protein. The sample carries some 500,000 distinct CDR3 sequences, approximately 15% recorded once. Sequences were obtained from blood. The receptors stem from a woman between 18 and 29 years old with Graves' hyperthyroidism. Both conserved end residues are part of each CDR3. The order of the fields is clone size, V gene, J gene, D gene, CDR3 protein, CDR3 DNA. D genes are given only for firm matches. The listing skips clone size in some rows; elsewhere it reads once, few, many or a size class.

>NA|TRBV5-1|TRBJ1-1|NA
CASSLEWRNTEAFF
TGCGCCAGCAGCTTGGAGTGGAGGAACACTGAAGCTTTCTTT
>many|TRBV12-3/TRBV12-4|TRBJ1-5|NA
CASSGRLNQPQHF
TGTGCCAGCAGTGGTCGTCTCAATCAGCCCCAGCATTTT
>many|TRBV6-1|TRBJ2-5|NA
CASSSPGTLTFQETQYF
TGTGCCAGCAGTTCCCCCGGGACTCTAACTTTCCAAGAGACCCAGTACTTC
>many|TRBV12-3/TRBV12-4|TRBJ2-3|NA
CASPRDSTDTQYF
TGTGCCAGCCCGCGGGACTCTACAGATACGCAGTATTTT
>NA|TRBV7-9|TRBJ1-1|NA
CASSLVGSGANTEAFF
TGTGCCAGCAGCTTAGTCGGGTCAGGAGCAAACACTGAAGCTTTCTTT
>many|TRBV20-1|TRBJ1-5|TRBD1
CSASGTDDQPQHF
TGCAGTGCTAGTGGGACAGATGATCAGCCCCAGCATTTT
>few|TRBV4-1|TRBJ2-7|NA
CASSQDLVEQYF
TGCGCCAGCAGCCAAGATCTAGTCGAGCAGTACTTC
>NA|TRBV5-1|TRBJ1-1|NA
CASSRGWGMNTEAFF
TGCGCCAGCAGCCGAGGATGGGGAATGAACACTGAAGCTTTCTTT
>many|TRBV20-1|TRBJ2-2|TRBD2
CSAPGTSGRTNTGELFF
TGCAGTGCCCCCGGGACTAGCGGGAGGACTAACACCGGGGAGCTGTTTTTT
>few|TRBV4-1|TRBJ1-2|NA
CASSQKVPPLGTGPYGYTF
TGCGCCAGCAGCCAAAAAGTCCCACCCCTTGGGACCGGGCCATATGGCTACACCTTC
>many|TRBV5-8|TRBJ2-3|NA
CASSLARVTDTQYF
TGTGCCAGCAGCTTGGCACGCGTTACAGATACGCAGTATTTT
>many|TRBV11-1|TRBJ2-2|TRBD1
CASSYRQGNTGELFF
TGTGCCAGCAGCTATAGACAGGGGAACACCGGGGAGCTGTTTTTT
>once|TRBV7-9|TRBJ1-5|NA
CASSLYQGSGNQPQHF
TGTGCCAGCAGCTTATATCAGGGGAGCGGCAATCAGCCCCAGCATTTT
>many|TRBV12-3/TRBV12-4|TRBJ1-6|TRBD1
CASSRTGENNSPLHF
TGTGCCAGCAGTCGGACAGGGGAAAATAATTCACCCCTCCACTTT
>many|TRBV12-3/TRBV12-4|TRBJ2-3|TRBD1
CASSSGTGGTDTQYF
TGTGCCAGCAGTTCCGGGACAGGGGGCACAGATACGCAGTATTTT
>few|TRBV5-6|TRBJ2-1|TRBD2
CASSHTSGKSYNEQFF
TGTGCCAGCAGCCACACAAGCGGGAAGTCCTACAATGAGCAGTTCTTC
>many|TRBV19|TRBJ1-1|NA
CASSIGGEATEAFF
TGTGCCAGTAGTATTGGAGGGGAGGCCACTGAAGCTTTCTTT
>NA|TRBV5-1|TRBJ2-5|TRBD1
CASSSRTSRGETQYF
TGCGCCAGCAGCTCCCGGACATCCAGGGGGGAGACCCAGTACTTC
>many|TRBV12-3/TRBV12-4|TRBJ1-5|NA
CASSSQGSGRPQHF
TGTGCCAGCAGTTCCCAAGGGTCGGGGAGGCCCCAGCATTTT
>NA|TRBV28|TRBJ2-5|NA
CASSDGPGQETQYF
TGTGCCAGCAGTGATGGGCCAGGCCAAGAGACCCAGTACTTC
>NA|TRBV5-5|TRBJ1-5|NA
CASSPGQPNQPQHF
TGTGCCAGCAGCCCGGGACAACCAAATCAGCCCCAGCATTTT
>many|TRBV3-1|TRBJ2-5|NA
CASSQVRNGGETQYF
TGTGCCAGCAGCCAAGTAAGAAATGGCGGGGAGACCCAGTACTTC
>many|TRBV20-1|TRBJ2-1|NA
CSARVPLVPAGEQFF
TGCAGTGCTAGAGTCCCCCTTGTCCCGGCGGGTGAGCAGTTCTTC
>many|TRBV11-2|TRBJ2-1|NA
CASSWQGNPYNEQFF
TGTGCCAGCAGCTGGCAGGGTAACCCCTACAATGAGCAGTTCTTC
>NA|TRBV28|TRBJ2-7|TRBD2
CASSLFQTSGRVKQYF
TGTGCCAGCAGTTTATTTCAAACTAGCGGGAGGGTTAAGCAGTACTTC
>few|TRBV20-1|TRBJ2-2|NA
CSARDPRLWELFF
TGCAGTGCTAGAGATCCCCGGCTATGGGAGCTGTTTTTT
>many|TRBV24-1|TRBJ2-5|TRBD2
CATSDPGLAGPQETQYF
TGTGCCACCAGTGATCCGGGACTAGCGGGGCCCCAAGAGACCCAGTACTTC
>many|TRBV27|TRBJ1-2|TRBD1
CASSSGQGVRYTF
TGTGCCAGCAGTTCAGGACAGGGGGTGAGGTACACCTTC
>many|TRBV7-2|TRBJ2-1|TRBD2
CASSLSGRKGNEQFF
TGTGCCAGCAGCTTGAGCGGGAGGAAAGGCAATGAGCAGTTCTTC
>few|TRBV14|TRBJ2-5|NA
CASSPRGILQETQYF
TGTGCCAGCAGCCCTAGAGGGATACTCCAAGAGACCCAGTACTTC
>NA|TRBV29-1|TRBJ1-1|NA
CSAYMNTEAFF
TGCAGCGCTTACATGAACACTGAAGCTTTCTTT
>few|TRBV6-5|TRBJ2-1|TRBD1
CASSYSGTGGNEQFF
TGTGCCAGCAGTTACTCAGGGACAGGGGGCAATGAGCAGTTCTTC
>many|TRBV20-1|TRBJ2-1|NA
CSAITYLRLTSYNEQFF
TGCAGTGCTATAACCTATCTGCGGCTGACCTCCTACAATGAGCAGTTCTTC
>NA|TRBV9|TRBJ1-1|NA
CASSVAYGGGAEAFF
TGTGCCAGCAGCGTAGCTTACGGGGGGGGGGCTGAAGCTTTCTTT
>many|TRBV11-2|TRBJ1-3|NA
CASSLGYGNTIYF
TGTGCCAGCAGCTTAGGTTACGGAAACACCATATATTTT
>NA|TRBV6-1|TRBJ2-3|TRBD2
CASSLYDSGTSDTQYF
TGTGCCAGCAGCCTCTACGATAGCGGGACCTCAGATACGCAGTATTTT
>many|TRBV12-3/TRBV12-4|TRBJ2-5|TRBD1
CASSFVGQGGETQYF
TGTGCCAGCAGTTTCGTCGGACAGGGTGGAGAGACCCAGTACTTC
>NA|TRBV28|TRBJ1-4|NA
CASSLTSAGDEKLFF
TGTGCCAGCAGTTTAACCTCCGCCGGGGATGAAAAACTGTTTTTT
>many|TRBV28|TRBJ1-1|NA
CAGSGRGTTEAFF
TGTGCCGGCTCAGGTAGGGGGACCACTGAAGCTTTCTTT
>many|TRBV11-1|TRBJ1-1|TRBD1
CASRQGRMRNTEAFF
TGTGCCAGCCGACAGGGGAGGATGAGGAACACTGAAGCTTTCTTT
>NA|TRBV7-9|TRBJ2-4|TRBD2
CASSREGKAKNIQYF
TGTGCCAGCTCCAGGGAGGGGAAAGCCAAAAACATTCAGTACTTC
>few|TRBV20-1|TRBJ1-2|NA
CSASSDGVSNYGYTF
TGCAGTGCTAGTTCCGACGGAGTTTCTAACTATGGCTACACCTTC
>many|TRBV12-3/TRBV12-4|TRBJ1-2|NA
CASSPLGEDGYTF
TGTGCCAGCAGTCCCCTCGGGGAAGATGGCTACACCTTC